A single sample is the source of the 20 T cell receptor beta chains below, sequenced in a study of beta chain features in type 1 diabetes. Expressed TCRB transcripts were sequenced, since all the RNA that had been isolated was reverse transcribed. Method: immunoSEQ multiplex PCR; TCRdb's copy keeps in-frame clones and lacks some. The table shows 120,000 to 150,000 clones, with roughly 50% occurring only once. Sequencing input: Tregs from blood. These receptors were taken from a man younger than 35 in good health.

The rearrangement uses TRBV7-2 and TRBJ2-7; TRBD1 matches at 12 bases. V was pared by 1 base and J by 4 bases, with 8 bases of the junction left unmatched. From germline, CDR1 is SGHTA and CDR2 FQGNSA. The CDR3 length is 17 residues. The CDR3 bases are TGTGCCAGCAGCTTAGTATCTGGGGACAGGGGGCGATACGAGCAGTACTTC. Translated: CASSLVSGDRGRYEQYF.

The V and J genes are TRBV4-2 and TRBJ2-1; 12 bases are a match to TRBD2. The germline gives CDR1 LGHNA, CDR2 YNFKEQ. This CDR3 is 16 amino acids long. V dropped 3 bases and J dropped 5; count of bases not matched to a gene: 5. In DNA, the CDR3 is TGTGCCAGCAGCCATGCTAGCGGGGGGGATGACAATGAGCAGTTCTTC. Its protein is CASSHASGGDDNEQFF.

The V gene is TRBV6-6, the J gene TRBJ2-7; 8 bases fit TRBD1. The CDR3 runs 15 residues. The germline CDR1 and CDR2 sequences are MNHNY and SVGAGI (reference sequence). V shed 4 bases, J shed 0 bases, and the junction held 5 bases outside the gene matches. CDR3 sequence (DNA): TGTGCCAGCAGTTCGGGACAGGCGAGCTCCTACGAGCAGTACTTC. It translates to CASSSGQASSYEQYF.

This clone turned up a few times. The rearrangement links TRBV10-3 to TRBJ1-3; 9 bases align to TRBD1. CDR1 is ENHRY and CDR2 is SYGVKD in the germline V gene. V shed 10 bases, J shed 9 bases, and the junction held 13 bases outside the gene matches. There are 14 residues in the CDR3. The CDR3, as DNA: TGTGCCACCCTAGGAGGACAGGGGTTTGCCACCATATATTTT. The encoded protein is CATLGGQGFATIYF.

V is TRBV6-1 and J is TRBJ2-7; D is possibly TRBD1 (6 bases). The ends were cut back, 1 base at V and 0 bases at J, with 10 bases in the middle. Germline CDR1 MNHNS, CDR2 SASEGT. The CDR3 is made up of 15 amino acids. The CDR3 is CASSEGWDTSYEQYF. In DNA, the CDR3 is TGTGCCAGCAGTGAAGGCTGGGACACCTCCTACGAGCAGTACTTC.

This clone was observed a few times. The chain combines TRBV7-2 with TRBJ2-2, with TRBD1 matching over 9 bases. CDR1 is SGHTA and CDR2 is FQGNSA in the germline V gene. This CDR3 contains 16 residues. After removal of 5 bases from V and 6 bases from J, the junction contained 10 bases not matched to a gene. The CDR3 region has the DNA TGTGCCAGCAGCGTTATGGGACAGGGCGGCCCCGGGGAGCTGTTTTTT. Translated, it gives CASSVMGQGGPGELFF.

The chain couples TRBV7-2 to TRBJ1-1; 8 positions match TRBD1. Per the germline V gene, CDR1 is SGHTA and CDR2 is FQGNSA. The CDR3 sequence is 14 residues long. J was trimmed by 4 bases and V by 5 bases; bases with no gene match: 6. The CDR3 sequence is CASSPQGGLTEAFF. The DNA of the CDR3 is TGTGCCAGCAGCCCACAGGGGGGCCTCACTGAAGCTTTCTTT.

In this sample, this clone turned up a few times. V and J are TRBV7-2 and TRBJ2-5; D uncertain. The CDR3 has 14 amino acids. Germline lookup yields CDR1 SGHTA and CDR2 FQGNSA. The V end was cut by 1 base, the J end by 5 bases, with 11 bases between. CDR3 protein: CASSLGLDLETQYF. The CDR3 DNA sequence: TGTGCCAGCAGCTTAGGGCTAGACCTGGAGACCCAGTACTTC.

V gene TRBV30 combines with J gene TRBJ1-3; the match to TRBD1 covers 9 bases. CDR1 is GTSNPN and CDR2 is SVGIG in the germline V gene (reference sequence). V dropped 2 bases and J dropped 3; count of bases not matched to a gene: 5. This CDR3 has 15 amino acids. CDR3 nucleotides: TGTGCCTGGAGTCACCGGGACAGGGTTGGAAACACCATATATTTT. This sequence encodes CAWSHRDRVGNTIYF.

The rearrangement joins TRBV7-9 to TRBJ1-5; no firm D call. The germline V gene encodes CDR1 SEHNR and CDR2 FQNEAQ (reference sequence). There are 15 residues in the CDR3. Trimming removed 1 base at V and 5 bases at J, with 12 bases between. Written as DNA, the CDR3 is TGTGCCAGCAGCTTAGGGGTAGGGAGGCATCAGCCCCAGCATTTT. As protein: CASSLGVGRHQPQHF.

J is TRBJ2-5 and V is TRBV7-3; the D gene is possibly TRBD2 (7 bases). Germline CDR1 and CDR2: SGHTA and FQGTGA. V dropped 5 bases and J dropped 5 bases, with 15 bases sitting between them. The CDR3 extends over 14 amino acids. The CDR3 sequence is CASSPFGGRETQYF. CDR3 DNA: TGTGCCAGCAGCCCCTTCGGGGGGCGGGAGACCCAGTACTTC.

The chain combines TRBV10-3 with TRBJ2-2, with D perhaps matching TRBD1 (5 bases). Per germline, CDR1 ENHRY and CDR2 SYGVKD. The CDR3 spans 12 residues. The V end lost 4 bases, the J end lost 7 bases, and 7 bases lay between the germline ends. CDR3 amino acids: CAISGDSGELFF. As DNA, the CDR3 is TGTGCCATCAGTGGTGACAGCGGGGAGCTGTTTTTT.

In this sample, this clone turned up a few times. This sequence joins TRBV9 and TRBJ1-1, with D unclear. From germline, CDR1 is SGDLS and CDR2 YYNGEE. CDR3 length: 13 amino acids. Deletions cut 1 base from V and 1 base from J, with 5 bases between. The CDR3 region is CASSVQANTEAFF. CDR3 DNA: TGTGCCAGCAGCGTACAGGCGAACACTGAAGCTTTCTTT.

This clone was detected only once. V and J are TRBV18 and TRBJ1-5; TRBD1 matches 8 bases. This CDR3 region has 15 residues. In germline, CDR1 is KGHSH, CDR2 LQKENI. J was trimmed by 2 bases and V by 2 bases; bases with no gene match: 2. The CDR3 spells CASSPDRGGNQPQHF. The DNA of the CDR3 is TGTGCCAGCTCACCAGACAGGGGTGGCAATCAGCCCCAGCATTTT.

This rearrangement joins TRBV5-4 to TRBJ1-5; D is ambiguous. The ends were cut back, 0 bases at V and 5 bases at J, with 12 bases in the middle. Germline V lookup: CDR1 SGHNT, CDR2 YYREEE (reference sequence). There are 15 residues in the CDR3. The CDR3 DNA reads as TGTGCCAGCAGCTTGGATCCGGGAGGCGATCAGCCCCAGCATTTT. Protein sequence: CASSLDPGGDQPQHF.

The rearrangement uses TRBV7-9 and TRBJ2-7, with 8 bases fitting TRBD1. Germline V CDR1 and CDR2: SEHNR, FQNEAQ (reference sequence). This CDR3 contains 16 residues. Trimming removed 4 bases from V and 2 bases from J; junction bases left unmatched: 10. CDR3 bases: TGTGCCAGCAGCTCACCTGACAGGGGTAACGCCTACGAGCAGTACTTC. This sequence encodes CASSSPDRGNAYEQYF.

The rearrangement links TRBV7-8 to TRBJ2-1; TRBD2 matches at 13 bases. With V trimmed by 3 bases and J by 8 bases, 7 bases remained unmatched. Germline-derived CDR1 and CDR2 are SGHVS and FQNEAQ. The length of the CDR3 is 16 residues. The CDR3 coding sequence is TGTGCCAGCAGCTTGAATCGACTAGCGGGAGGACATGAGCAGTTCTTC. Its translation: CASSLNRLAGGHEQFF.

On this clone: One end of the junction varies from germline; a read error may be responsible. The V call is TRBV7-7, the J call TRBJ2-2, with 12 bases identical to TRBD1. The CDR3 is 20 amino acids. Germline V CDR1 and CDR2: SSHAT, FNYEAQ (reference sequence). The CDR3 sequence: CASSLWDRGRKITNTGELFF. CDR3 DNA sequence: TGTGCTAGCAGCTTATGGGACAGGGGGCGAAAAATCACGAACACCGGGGAGCTGTTTTTT.

This clone was found a few times. The chain is built from TRBV28 and TRBJ2-1; the match to TRBD2 covers 7 bases. Germline assignment: CDR1 MDHEN and CDR2 SYDVKM. The CDR3 is 13 amino acids. Trimming cost V 6 bases and J 6 bases; bases outside gene matches: 5. The CDR3 region is CASSKRGGNEQFF. The CDR3 DNA is TGTGCCAGCAGCAAGCGGGGTGGCAATGAGCAGTTCTTC.

This chain joins TRBV4-2 and TRBJ1-3; TRBD1 aligns across 10 bases. The CDR3 spans 17 residues. J was trimmed by 9 bases and V by 0 bases; bases with no gene match: 11. From germline, CDR1 is LGHNA and CDR2 YNFKEQ. DNA of the CDR3: TGTGCCAGCAGCCAAGATCAGGCTGACAGGGGGCGCGGCACCATATATTTT. As protein: CASSQDQADRGRGTIYF.